This TCR beta chain was documented in a study of CD8 T cells in ankylosing spondylitis. Study-wide points: Ankylosing spondylitis blood appeared to carry a characteristic TCR beta motif of several highly homologous variants.

V shed 4 bases and J shed 5 bases, with 17 bases lying between them. The CDR3 runs 15 residues. TCRdb processed the 5' RACE reads anew with MiXCR; each CDR3 protein has one entry. Of 340,000 or so distinct CDR3 sequences in the sample, around 15% were seen once. As for this clonotype: No antigen is known for it.

The genes are TRBV12-3 or TRBV12-4 and TRBJ2-5; a weak D match, TRBD1 (7 bases). The receptor was isolated from a male donor with ankylosing spondylitis or in good health (not recorded which). The sequenced sample consisted of blood, either unsorted or a sorted T cell fraction (not recorded which). The CDR3 region has the DNA TGTGCCAGCAGTTCGGGGACTCTCAGGGGGGAGACCCAGTACTTC. Amino acid sequence: CASSSGTLRGETQYF.